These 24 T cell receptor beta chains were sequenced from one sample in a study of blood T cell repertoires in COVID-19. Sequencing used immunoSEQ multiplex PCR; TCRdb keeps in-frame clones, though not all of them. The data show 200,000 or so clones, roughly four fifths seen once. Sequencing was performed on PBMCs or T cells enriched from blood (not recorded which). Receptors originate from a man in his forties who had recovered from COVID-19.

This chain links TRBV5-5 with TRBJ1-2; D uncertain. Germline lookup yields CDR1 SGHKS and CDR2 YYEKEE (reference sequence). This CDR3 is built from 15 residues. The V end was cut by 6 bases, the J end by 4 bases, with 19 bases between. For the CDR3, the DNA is TGTGCCAGCATAAACTCGGGATTCACGTCCTATGGCTACACCTTC. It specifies CASINSGFTSYGYTF.

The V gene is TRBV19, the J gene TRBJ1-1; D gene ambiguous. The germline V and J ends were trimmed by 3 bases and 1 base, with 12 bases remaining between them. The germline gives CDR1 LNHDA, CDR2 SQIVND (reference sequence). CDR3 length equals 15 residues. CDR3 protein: CASSIRFGGNTEAFF. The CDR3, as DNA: TGTGCCAGTAGTATTAGGTTTGGAGGGAACACTGAAGCTTTCTTT.

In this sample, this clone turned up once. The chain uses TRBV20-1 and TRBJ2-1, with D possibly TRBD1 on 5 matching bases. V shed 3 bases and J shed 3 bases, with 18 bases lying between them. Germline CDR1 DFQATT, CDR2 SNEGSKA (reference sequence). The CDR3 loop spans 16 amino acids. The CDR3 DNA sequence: TGCAGTGCTAGTCCCCCCGTGGCCCAGGGCTACAATGAGCAGTTCTTC. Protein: CSASPPVAQGYNEQFF.

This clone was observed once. The CDR3 DNA is TGCGCCAGCAGCAGGGACAGGGGTGGCTATGGCTACACCTTC. This encodes CASSRDRGGYGYTF. V usage is TRBV5-1 and J usage is TRBJ1-2; 10 bases are shared with TRBD1. Germline trimming cut 4 bases from V and 4 bases from J; bases unmatched to any gene: 4. The CDR3 contains 14 residues. Per germline, CDR1 SGHRS and CDR2 YFSETQ.

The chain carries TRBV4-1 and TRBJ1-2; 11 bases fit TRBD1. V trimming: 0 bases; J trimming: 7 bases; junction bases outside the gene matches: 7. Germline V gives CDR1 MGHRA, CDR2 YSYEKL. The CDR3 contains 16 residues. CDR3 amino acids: CASSQEGTGGFGGYTF. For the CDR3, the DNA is TGCGCCAGCAGCCAAGAGGGGACAGGGGGGTTCGGTGGCTACACCTTC.

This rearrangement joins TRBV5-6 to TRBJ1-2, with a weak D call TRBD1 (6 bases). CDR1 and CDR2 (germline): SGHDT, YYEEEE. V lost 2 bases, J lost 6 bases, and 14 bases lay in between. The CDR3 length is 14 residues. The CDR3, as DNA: TGTGCCAGCAGCTTTATGGACAGAAGGCATGGCTACACCTTC. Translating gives CASSFMDRRHGYTF.

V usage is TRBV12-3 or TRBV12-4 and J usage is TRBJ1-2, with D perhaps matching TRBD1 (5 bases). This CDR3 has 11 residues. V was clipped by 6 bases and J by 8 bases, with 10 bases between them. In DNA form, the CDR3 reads TGTGCCAGCAGGGGGCTAATGGGCTACACCTTC. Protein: CASRGLMGYTF.

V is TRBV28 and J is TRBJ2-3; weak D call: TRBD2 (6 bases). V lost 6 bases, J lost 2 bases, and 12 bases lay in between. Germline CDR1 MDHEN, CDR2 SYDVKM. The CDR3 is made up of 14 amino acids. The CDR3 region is CASRLGTHTDTQYF. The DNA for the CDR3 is TGTGCCAGCAGGTTGGGGACTCACACAGATACGCAGTATTTT.

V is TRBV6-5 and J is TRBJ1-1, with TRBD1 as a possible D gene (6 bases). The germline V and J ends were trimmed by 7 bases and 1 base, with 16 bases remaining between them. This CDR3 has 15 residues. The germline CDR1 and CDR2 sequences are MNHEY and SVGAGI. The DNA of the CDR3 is TGTGCCAGCATCGAGGGGGGGCAGGGGAACACTGAAGCTTTCTTT. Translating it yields CASIEGGQGNTEAFF.

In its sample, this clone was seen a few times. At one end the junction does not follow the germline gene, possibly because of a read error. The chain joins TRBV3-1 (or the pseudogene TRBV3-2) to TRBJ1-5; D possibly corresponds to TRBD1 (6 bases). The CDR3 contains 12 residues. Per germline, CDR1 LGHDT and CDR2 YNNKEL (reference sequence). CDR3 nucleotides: TGTGCCAGCAGCCTTCGGCATGGACAGATAACTTTT. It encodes CASSLRHGQITF.

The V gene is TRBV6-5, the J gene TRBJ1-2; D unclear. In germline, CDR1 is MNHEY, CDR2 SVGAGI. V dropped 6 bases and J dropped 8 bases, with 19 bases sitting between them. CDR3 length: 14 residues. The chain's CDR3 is CASRPDNTGWGYTF. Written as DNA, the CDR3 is TGTGCCAGCAGGCCGGATAACACGGGTTGGGGCTACACCTTC.

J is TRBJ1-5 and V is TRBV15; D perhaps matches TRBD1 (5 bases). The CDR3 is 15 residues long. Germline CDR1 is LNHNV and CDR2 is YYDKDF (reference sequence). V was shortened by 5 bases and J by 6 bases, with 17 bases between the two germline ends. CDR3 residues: CATSRRQYSGQPQHF. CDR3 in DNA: TGTGCCACCAGCCGCCGACAGTACTCCGGTCAGCCCCAGCATTTT.

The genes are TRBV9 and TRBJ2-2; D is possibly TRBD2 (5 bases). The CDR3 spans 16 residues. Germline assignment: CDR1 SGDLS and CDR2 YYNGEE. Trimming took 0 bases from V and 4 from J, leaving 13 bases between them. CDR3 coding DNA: TGTGCCAGCAGCGTAGGAGGACGGGGAAGCACCGGGGAGCTGTTTTTT. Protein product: CASSVGGRGSTGELFF.

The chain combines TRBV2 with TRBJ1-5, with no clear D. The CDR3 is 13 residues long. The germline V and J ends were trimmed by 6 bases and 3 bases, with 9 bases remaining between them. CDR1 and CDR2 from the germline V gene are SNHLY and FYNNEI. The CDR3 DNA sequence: TGTGCCAGCAGGGTAGTACTCAATCAGCCCCAGCATTTT. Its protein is CASRVVLNQPQHF. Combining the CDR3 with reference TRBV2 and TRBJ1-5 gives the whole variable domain EPEVTQTPSHQVTQMGQEVILRCVPISNHLYFYWYRQILGQKVEFLVSFYNNEISEKSEIFDDQFSVERPDGSNFTLKIRSTKLEDSAMYFCASRVVLNQPQHFGDGTRLSIL.

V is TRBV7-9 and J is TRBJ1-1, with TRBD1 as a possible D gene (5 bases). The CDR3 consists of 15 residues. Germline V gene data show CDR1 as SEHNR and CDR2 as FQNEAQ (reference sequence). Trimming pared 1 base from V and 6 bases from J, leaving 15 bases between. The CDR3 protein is CASSLGSGRESEAFF. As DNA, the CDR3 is TGTGCCAGCAGCTTAGGCTCAGGCAGGGAATCTGAAGCTTTCTTT.

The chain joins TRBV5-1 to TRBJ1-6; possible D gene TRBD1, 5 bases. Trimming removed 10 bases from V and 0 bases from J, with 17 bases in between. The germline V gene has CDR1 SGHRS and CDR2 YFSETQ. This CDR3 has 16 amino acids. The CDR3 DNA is TGCGCCTCGTCAGACCGACAGTCCTCCTATAATTCACCCCTCCACTTT. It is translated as CASSDRQSSYNSPLHF. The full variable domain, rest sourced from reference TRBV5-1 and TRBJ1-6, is KAGVTQTPRYLIKTRGQQVTLSCSPISGHRSVSWYQQTPGQGLQFLFEYFSETQRNKGNFPGRFSGRQFSNSRSEMNVSTLELGDSALYLCASSDRQSSYNSPLHFGNGTRLTVT.

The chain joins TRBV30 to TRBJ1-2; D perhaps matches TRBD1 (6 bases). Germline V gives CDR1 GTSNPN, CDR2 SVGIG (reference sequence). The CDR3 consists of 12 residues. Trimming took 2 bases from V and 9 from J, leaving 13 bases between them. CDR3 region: CAWSTGRGRYTF. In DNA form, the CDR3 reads TGTGCCTGGAGTACGGGCAGGGGCCGCTACACCTTC. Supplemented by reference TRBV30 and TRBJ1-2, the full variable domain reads SQTIHQWPATLVQPVGSPLSLECTVEGTSNPNLYWYRQAAGRGLQLLFYSVGIGQISSEVPQNLSASRPQDRQFILSSKKLLLSDSGFYLCAWSTGRGRYTFGSGTRLTVV.

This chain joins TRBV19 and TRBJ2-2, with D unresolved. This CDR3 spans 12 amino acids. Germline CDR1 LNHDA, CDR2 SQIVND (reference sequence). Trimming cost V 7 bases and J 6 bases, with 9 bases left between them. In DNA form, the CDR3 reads TGTGCCAGTAACTACTACTCCGGGGAGCTGTTTTTT. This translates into CASNYYSGELFF.

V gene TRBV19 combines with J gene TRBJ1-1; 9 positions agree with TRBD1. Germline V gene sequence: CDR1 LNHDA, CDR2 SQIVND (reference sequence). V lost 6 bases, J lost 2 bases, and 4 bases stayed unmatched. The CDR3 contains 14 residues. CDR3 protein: CASRGTGFNTEAFF. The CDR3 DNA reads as TGTGCCAGTAGGGGGACAGGGTTCAACACTGAAGCTTTCTTT.

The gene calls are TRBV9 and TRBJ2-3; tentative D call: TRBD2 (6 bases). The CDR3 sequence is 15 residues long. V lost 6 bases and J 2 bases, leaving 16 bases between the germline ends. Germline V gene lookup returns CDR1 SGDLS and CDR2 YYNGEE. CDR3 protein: CASNTGLPPTDTQYF. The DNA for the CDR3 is TGTGCCAGCAACACGGGACTTCCCCCCACAGATACGCAGTATTTT.

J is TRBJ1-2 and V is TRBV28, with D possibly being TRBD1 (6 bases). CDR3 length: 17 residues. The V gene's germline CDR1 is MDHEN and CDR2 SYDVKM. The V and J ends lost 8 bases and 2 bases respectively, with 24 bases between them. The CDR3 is CASRNTGLPLLNYGYTF. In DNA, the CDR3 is TGTGCCAGCCGGAACACAGGGTTACCTCTACTCAACTATGGCTACACCTTC.

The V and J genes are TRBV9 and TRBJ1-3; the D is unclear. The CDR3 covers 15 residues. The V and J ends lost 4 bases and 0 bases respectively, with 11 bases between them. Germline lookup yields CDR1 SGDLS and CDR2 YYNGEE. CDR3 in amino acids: CASSPRIGSGNTIYF. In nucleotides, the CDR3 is TGTGCCAGCAGCCCGCGGATCGGCTCTGGAAACACCATATATTTT.

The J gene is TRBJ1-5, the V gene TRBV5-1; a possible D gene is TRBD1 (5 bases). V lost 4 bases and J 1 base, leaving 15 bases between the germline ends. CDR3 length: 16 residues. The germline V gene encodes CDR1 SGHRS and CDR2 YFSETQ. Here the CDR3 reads CASSPAGGFSNQPQHF. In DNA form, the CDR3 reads TGCGCCAGCAGCCCGGCGGGGGGTTTCAGCAATCAGCCCCAGCATTTT.

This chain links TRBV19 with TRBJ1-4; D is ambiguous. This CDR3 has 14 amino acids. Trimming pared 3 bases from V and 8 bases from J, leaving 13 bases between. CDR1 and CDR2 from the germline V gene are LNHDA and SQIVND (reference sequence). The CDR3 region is CASSILQDSEKLFF. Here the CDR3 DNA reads TGTGCCAGTAGTATCCTTCAGGATTCGGAAAAACTGTTTTTT.